These 31 T cell receptor beta chains came from one sample sequenced in a study of molecular identifiers for immune sequencing clone quantification (dated by TCRdb to 2016 to 2019). Libraries were constructed by PCR. The run used a NextSeq 500. The public reads were run again by TCRdb, first through fastp at Q25 and then through MiXCR, and only productive beta chains were kept. CDR3 protein duplicates are merged, each entry listing the most common genes and DNA. The sample table shows more than 85,000 distinct CDR3 sequences, and roughly 34% are seen once. The ten largest account for less than 5.5% of the sample. Sequencing was done on a sample of naive CD8+ T cells from blood, with Jurkat cell RNA spiked in. Reading the label with the study, this specimen's cell subset or site is: FACS-sorted CD8+CD4-CCR7+CD45RA+ naive T cells. These receptors all stem from a human donor in good health. Some libraries in this study had Jurkat cell RNA spiked in.

This clonotype was seen repeatedly, ten times or more. The chain combines TRBV28 with TRBJ2-3, with TRBD2 matching 11 bases. J lost 2 bases, V lost 5 bases, and 15 bases had no gene match. The CDR3 length is 19 residues. CDR1 MDHEN and CDR2 SYDVKM come from the germline V gene. CDR3 protein: CASSVISGTSGLNTDTQYF. The CDR3 DNA follows: TGTGCCAGCAGTGTTATCTCCGGGACTAGCGGACTAAACACAGATACGCAGTATTTT.

This clonotype was counted between two and nine times. This rearrangement joins TRBV7-8 to TRBJ2-7; D is possibly TRBD1 or TRBD2 (5 bases each). V lost 1 base and J 4 bases, leaving 14 bases between the germline ends. The CDR3 totals 15 residues. Germline-derived CDR1 and CDR2 are SGHVS and FQNEAQ. CDR3 residues: CASSLVWDRGYEQYF. For the CDR3, the DNA is TGTGCCAGCAGCTTAGTGTGGGACCGCGGGTACGAGCAGTACTTC.

Many counts were recorded for this clonotype. V gene TRBV28 combines with J gene TRBJ2-5; perhaps D is TRBD1 or TRBD2 (5 bases each). CDR1 is MDHEN, CDR2 SYDVKM, per germline. The CDR3 runs 18 residues. Trimming took off 6 bases at V and 2 bases at J, with 25 bases between the two ends. In DNA form, the CDR3 reads TGTGCCAGCAGCCGGACTGGACTTGTAACTTGGGGGCAAGAGACCCAGTACTTC. It is translated as CASSRTGLVTWGQETQYF. The full variable domain, with the rest looked up from reference TRBV28 and TRBJ2-5, is DVKVTQSSRYLVKRTGEKVFLECVQDMDHENMFWYRQDPGLGLRLIYFSYDVKMKEKGDIPEGYSVSREKKERFSLILESASTNQTSMYLCASSRTGLVTWGQETQYFGPGTRLLVL.

This clonotype was counted only a few times. The chain is built from TRBV7-9 and TRBJ2-7; weak D call: TRBD1 (5 bases). The ends were cut back, 1 base at V and 5 bases at J, with 6 bases in the middle. This CDR3 spans 12 amino acids. The germline CDR1 and CDR2 sequences are SEHNR and FQNEAQ (reference sequence). In DNA form, the CDR3 reads TGTGCCAGCAGCTTAGTGGGGCACGAGCAGTACTTC. Translated, it gives CASSLVGHEQYF.

A word on this clonotype: Possible read error: a much larger clone is one base away. The genes are TRBV28 and TRBJ1-4; D not resolved. This CDR3 has 13 amino acids. Germline V gene sequence: CDR1 MDHEN, CDR2 SYDVKM. The CDR3 coding sequence is TGTGCCAGCAGTTACTCCGGACGACCAAAACAGTTTTTT. This gives the protein CASSYSGRPKQFF.

The V call is TRBV28, the J call TRBJ2-7; 9 bases map to TRBD1. The ends lost 6 bases at V and 7 bases at J; junction bases unmatched: 4. Germline CDR1 is MDHEN and CDR2 is SYDVKM. CDR3 length: 12 residues. CDR3 sequence (DNA): TGTGCCAGCAGCCCCGGACAGGGGGAGCAGTACTTC. It yields the protein CASSPGQGEQYF.

This clonotype was found many times. This chain connects TRBV5-4 to TRBJ1-1; tentatively, D is TRBD1 (5 bases). CDR3 length: 17 amino acids. The V gene's germline CDR1 is SGHNT and CDR2 YYREEE (reference sequence). The V end was cut by 4 bases, the J end by 0 bases, with 19 bases between. The CDR3 loop is CASSTQGRIGMNTEAFF. DNA for the CDR3: TGTGCCAGCAGCACCCAGGGTAGGATAGGCATGAACACTGAAGCTTTCTTT. Full variable domain (missing parts from reference TRBV5-4 and TRBJ1-1): ETGVTQSPTHLIKTRGQQVTLRCSSQSGHNTVSWYQQALGQGPQFIFQYYREEENGRGNFPPRFSGLQFPNYSSELNVNALELDDSALYLCASSTQGRIGMNTEAFFGQGTRLTVV.

In the case of this clonotype: A read error may be the cause here, since a much bigger clone is one base away. The rearrangement joins TRBV7-8 to TRBJ2-1; 7 bases line up with TRBD2. Germline-derived CDR1 and CDR2 are SGHVS and FQNEAQ. This CDR3 comprises 15 residues. In DNA form, the CDR3 reads TGTGCCTGCAGTCCCGGGACTAACTCCTACAATGAGCAGTTCTTC. Its translation: CACSPGTNSYNEQFF.

This clonotype was counted at least ten times. The rearrangement joins TRBV7-9 to TRBJ2-3; D unclear. Germline CDR1 SEHNR, CDR2 FQNEAQ (reference sequence). The CDR3 is made up of 13 amino acids. With 6 bases removed from V and 0 bases from J, the gap between germline ends came to 7 bases. CDR3 sequence: CASSPQSTDTQYF. DNA for the CDR3: TGTGCCAGCAGTCCGCAAAGCACAGATACGCAGTATTTT.

The V and J genes are TRBV12-3 or TRBV12-4 and TRBJ2-3, with D uncertain. V dropped 8 bases and J dropped 4 bases, with 10 bases sitting between them. The CDR3 sequence is 12 residues long. DNA of the CDR3: TGTGCCAGCGGGAAGACCCCAGATACGCAGTATTTT. It translates to CASGKTPDTQYF.

V usage is TRBV6-2 or TRBV6-3 and J usage is TRBJ2-1; TRBD1 agrees at 9 bases. The CDR3 sequence is 12 residues long. Looked up from germline, CDR1 is MNHEY and CDR2 is SVGEGT. The trim removed 6 bases at V and 8 bases at J, leaving 2 bases unmatched. CDR3 nucleotide sequence: TGTGCCAGCAGCCGGGACAGGGATGAGCAGTTCTTC. It yields the protein CASSRDRDEQFF.

This clonotype has at least ten counts. J is TRBJ2-3 and V is TRBV12-3 or TRBV12-4; D is unclear. This CDR3 has 11 amino acids. V shed 5 bases and J shed 3 bases, with 3 bases lying between them. The CDR3 DNA reads as TGTGCCAGCAGTATAACAGATACGCAGTATTTT. Amino acids: CASSITDTQYF.

This chain uses TRBV28 with TRBJ2-7; D remains ambiguous. The CDR3 has 12 residues. Per germline, CDR1 MDHEN and CDR2 SYDVKM. V lost 4 bases, J lost 3 bases, and 7 bases lay in between. CDR3 sequence reads: CASSSWDYEQYF. Here the CDR3 DNA reads TGTGCCAGCAGTTCCTGGGACTACGAGCAGTACTTC.

This clonotype showed up just a few times. The chain joins TRBV19 to TRBJ2-3, with D possibly TRBD1 on 7 matching bases. CDR3 length: 15 residues. With 3 bases removed from V and 3 bases from J, the gap between germline ends came to 13 bases. CDR1 is LNHDA and CDR2 is SQIVND in the germline V gene (reference sequence). The DNA of the CDR3 is TGTGCCAGTAGTATGGCCTCAGGGGGGACAGATACGCAGTATTTT. Translated: CASSMASGGTDTQYF.

In the case of this clonotype: The CDR3 does not end in the conserved phenylalanine or tryptophan, so this is likely a read error. The chain's CDR3 is CASRSDRGVNTEAFI. CDR3 sequence (DNA): TGTGCCAGCAGGAGCGACAGGGGTGTTAATACTGAAGCTTTCATT. The chain is built from TRBV6-5 and TRBJ1-1, with TRBD1 identical over 8 bases. There are 15 residues in the CDR3. In germline, CDR1 is MNHEY, CDR2 SVGAGI. The junction had 11 bases not matched to a gene; V was cut back by 6 bases and J by 5 bases.

This clonotype was observed many times. The V and J genes are TRBV27 and TRBJ2-7, with unresolved D. This CDR3 comprises 14 residues. The V and J ends lost 3 bases and 1 base respectively, with 10 bases between them. Germline V gene sequence: CDR1 MNHEY, CDR2 SMNVEV (reference sequence). The CDR3 protein is CASSFLERSYEQYF. CDR3 in DNA: TGTGCCAGCAGTTTCCTGGAAAGGTCCTACGAGCAGTACTTC.

This clonotype was counted at least ten times. The chain carries TRBV7-2 and TRBJ2-3; tentative D call: TRBD1 (5 bases). Germline values: CDR1 SGHTA, CDR2 FQGNSA. CDR3 length: 14 amino acids. Trimming shortened V by 8 bases and J by 2 bases, and 14 bases separated the two germline ends. The CDR3: CASERQTHTDTQYF. CDR3 nucleotide sequence: TGTGCCAGCGAAAGACAGACCCACACAGATACGCAGTATTTT. Complete variable domain (other parts from reference TRBV7-2 and TRBJ2-3): GAGVSQSPSNKVTEKGKDVELRCDPISGHTALYWYRQSLGQGLEFLIYFQGNSAPDKSGLPSDRFSAERTGGSVSTLTIQRTQQEDSAVYLCASERQTHTDTQYFGPGTRLTVL.

The rearrangement joins TRBV15 to TRBJ2-5; 8 nucleotides match TRBD2. The CDR3 covers 16 residues. V dropped 0 bases and J dropped 5; count of bases not matched to a gene: 8. Germline values: CDR1 LNHNV, CDR2 YYDKDF (reference sequence). The CDR3 sequence is CATSRDVAGHSETQYF. CDR3 in DNA: TGTGCCACCAGCAGAGATGTAGCGGGGCATAGCGAGACCCAGTACTTC.

As for this clonotype: A much larger clone differs from this one at a single base, so this may be a read error. The CDR3 reads CASGYGAEQFF. CDR3 DNA: TGTGCCAGCGGTTACGGGGCTGAGCAGTTCTTC. The chain joins TRBV6-6 to TRBJ2-1; TRBD1 or TRBD2 may be the D gene (5 bases each). The germline V gene has CDR1 MNHNY and CDR2 SVGAGI (reference sequence). The CDR3 is 11 residues long.

This clonotype occurred a few times. V is TRBV20-1 and J is TRBJ2-1, with 10 bases fitting TRBD2. This CDR3 region has 15 residues. Germline trimming cut 6 bases from V and 1 base from J; bases unmatched to any gene: 6. Looked up from germline, CDR1 is DFQATT and CDR2 is SNEGSKA (reference sequence). CDR3 sequence reads: CSALGLAQSYNEQFF. The CDR3 DNA sequence: TGCAGTGCACTGGGACTAGCGCAGTCCTACAATGAGCAGTTCTTC.

The chain couples TRBV11-2 to TRBJ2-1; D call uncertain. Per the germline V gene, CDR1 is SGHAT and CDR2 is FQNNGV. Trimming shortened V by 3 bases and J by 6 bases, and 12 bases separated the two germline ends. CDR3 length: 14 amino acids. The CDR3 nucleotides read TGTGCCAGCAGCTTCGACACCCGGGCCAATGAGCAGTTCTTC. Amino acids: CASSFDTRANEQFF.

V and J are TRBV4-3 and TRBJ2-1, with D possibly called TRBD1 or TRBD2 (5 bases each). CDR1 and CDR2 from the germline V gene are LGHNA and YSLEER. V lost 1 base to trimming and J lost 6 bases, with 10 bases between them. This CDR3 has 14 amino acids. The CDR3 loop reads CASSQVEGINEQFF. CDR3 bases: TGCGCCAGCAGCCAAGTCGAGGGGATCAATGAGCAGTTCTTC.

A word on this clonotype: This CDR3 fails to terminate in the conserved phenylalanine or tryptophan, so it likely reflects a read error. The DNA is left out, because the CDR3 cannot be placed on it with certainty; the CDR3 is given as TCRdb lists it. CDR3 region: CASSEVVIGEKLII. J is TRBJ1-4 and V is TRBV6-1. Germline V lookup: CDR1 MNHNS, CDR2 SASEGT. Ends included, the CDR3 has 14 residues.

The rearrangement links TRBV6-6 to TRBJ1-5, with D possibly matching TRBD1 (5 bases). V lost 3 bases, J lost 1 base, and 10 bases lay in between. The CDR3 consists of 15 residues. Germline CDR1 reads MNHNY; CDR2 reads SVGAGI (reference sequence). The CDR3 loop is CASSYPGGSNQPQHF. The CDR3 DNA is TGTGCCAGCAGTTATCCGGGGGGGAGCAATCAGCCCCAGCATTTT.

The V gene is TRBV20-1, the J gene TRBJ2-7; 9 bases fit TRBD1. Per the germline V gene, CDR1 is DFQATT and CDR2 is SNEGSKA (reference sequence). The trim removed 5 bases at V and 6 bases at J, leaving 8 bases unmatched. This CDR3 has 13 amino acids. In DNA form, the CDR3 reads TGCAGTGCTGACCGACAGGGGGAATGCGAGCAGTACTTC. Protein: CSADRQGECEQYF.

This chain connects TRBV10-3 to TRBJ2-2; tentatively, D is TRBD2 (5 bases). The V gene lost 2 bases and the J gene lost 1 base, with 8 bases spanning the gap. There are 15 residues in the CDR3. The germline CDR1 and CDR2 sequences are ENHRY and SYGVKD. The CDR3 here is CAISEPGKNTGELFF. CDR3 sequence (DNA): TGTGCCATCAGTGAGCCGGGGAAGAACACCGGGGAGCTGTTTTTT.

The V and J genes are TRBV11-2 and TRBJ2-7, with TRBD1 matching 12 bases. Trimming took 1 base from V and 10 from J; bases not matched to a gene: 5. The CDR3 is made up of 14 amino acids. Germline-derived CDR1 and CDR2 are SGHAT and FQNNGV. The CDR3 reads CASSLGGTGGFQYF. CDR3 DNA: TGTGCCAGCAGCTTAGGGGGGACAGGGGGCTTTCAGTACTTC.

This clonotype was seen more than once but under ten times. The chain joins TRBV28 to TRBJ2-7; TRBD2 matches 11 bases. Germline CDR1 and CDR2: MDHEN and SYDVKM. The CDR3 runs to 14 residues. The V segment lost 5 bases and the J segment 6 bases; nucleotides outside the gene matches: 6. The CDR3 bases are TGTGCCAGCAGTCCAACTAGCGGGAGCCTCGAGCAGTACTTC. As protein: CASSPTSGSLEQYF.

As to this clonotype: It may be a read error: a sequence one base away is much more abundant. The chain is built from TRBV4-3 and TRBJ2-5; D not certain. Germline V gene sequence: CDR1 LGHNA, CDR2 YSLEER. The CDR3 extends over 15 amino acids. V was cut by 5 bases and J by 0 bases, with 13 bases left in between. The CDR3, as DNA: TGCGCCAGCAGCACCACCCTCGCAGACCAAGAGACCCAGTACTTC. Protein sequence: CASSTTLADQETQYF.

This clonotype was found once. The junction does not match germline at one end; this may be a read error. The chain has TRBV7-2 and TRBJ2-3, with 9 nucleotides matching TRBD2. CDR3 length equals 15 residues. In germline, CDR1 is SGHTA, CDR2 FQGNSA. The CDR3 DNA sequence: TGTGCCGGCAGCTTATCTAGCGGGAAGCCCGATACGCAGTATTTT. As protein: CAGSLSSGKPDTQYF.

In its sample, this clonotype was seen many times. J is TRBJ2-1 and V is TRBV24-1, with D unclear. Germline V gene lookup returns CDR1 KGHDR and CDR2 SFDVKD. The CDR3 has 14 amino acids. V was cut by 2 bases and J by 5 bases, with 9 bases left in between. This chain's CDR3 is CATSDSLRDNEQFF. In nucleotides, the CDR3 is TGTGCCACCAGTGATTCGCTAAGGGACAATGAGCAGTTCTTC.